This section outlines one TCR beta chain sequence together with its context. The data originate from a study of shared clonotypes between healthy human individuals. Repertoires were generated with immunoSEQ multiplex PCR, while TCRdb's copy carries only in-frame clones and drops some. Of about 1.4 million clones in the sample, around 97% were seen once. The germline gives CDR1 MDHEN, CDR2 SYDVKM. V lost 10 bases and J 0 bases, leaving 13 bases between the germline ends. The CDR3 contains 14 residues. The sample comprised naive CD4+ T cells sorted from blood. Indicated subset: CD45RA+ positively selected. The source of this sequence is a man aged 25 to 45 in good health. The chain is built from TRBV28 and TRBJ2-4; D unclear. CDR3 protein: CATHSVLAKNIQYF. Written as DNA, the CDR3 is TGTGCCACTCACAGCGTTCTAGCCAAAAACATTCAGTACTTC.